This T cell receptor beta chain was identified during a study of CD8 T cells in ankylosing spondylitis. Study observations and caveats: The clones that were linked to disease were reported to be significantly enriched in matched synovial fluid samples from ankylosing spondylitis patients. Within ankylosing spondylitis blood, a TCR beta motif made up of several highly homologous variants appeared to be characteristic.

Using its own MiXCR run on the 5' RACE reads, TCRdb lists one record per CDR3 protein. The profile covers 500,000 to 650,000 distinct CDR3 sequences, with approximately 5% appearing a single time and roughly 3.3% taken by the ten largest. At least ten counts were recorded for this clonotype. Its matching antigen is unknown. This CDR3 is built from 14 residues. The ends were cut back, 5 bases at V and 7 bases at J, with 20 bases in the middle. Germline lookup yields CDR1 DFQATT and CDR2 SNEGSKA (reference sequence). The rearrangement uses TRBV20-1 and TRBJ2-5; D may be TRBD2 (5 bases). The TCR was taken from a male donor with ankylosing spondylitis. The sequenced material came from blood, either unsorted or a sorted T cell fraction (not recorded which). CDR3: CSAPPFRGPGTQYF. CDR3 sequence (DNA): TGCAGTGCTCCCCCGTTTCGGGGTCCTGGGACCCAGTACTTC.